This record concerns one T cell receptor beta chain sequence. The CDR3 consists of 10 residues. Germline CDR1 is SEHNR and CDR2 is FQNEAQ (reference sequence). V lost 11 bases and J lost 0, with 2 bases in between. Assembly of TCR beta libraries relied on iRepertoire HTBI primers together with Arm-PCR of CDR3 regions. TCRdb analysed the multiplex PCR reads with MiXCR anew, one entry per CDR3 protein. The sample consists of about 430,000 distinct CDR3 sequences, approximately 22% of them appearing once. Time point denoted: persistent/refractory GD, antithyroid drugs over 5 years with positive TRAb. The TCR library was prepared using RNA isolated from PBMCs. This record comes from a study of regulatory T cells in long-lasting Graves disease.

The TCR comes from a female donor with Graves disease. The starting material was peripheral blood mononuclear cells (PBMCs), obtained when the disease was refractory, from a patient treated with antithyroid drugs. This rearrangement joins TRBV7-9 to TRBJ1-3; D unresolved. CDR3 nucleotides: TGTGCCGCCTCTGGAAACACCATATATTTT. Its protein product is CAASGNTIYF.